This T cell receptor beta chain appears in the sequencing data of a study of identical twins. Study observations and caveats: Fewer insertions marked abundant cord blood beta clonotypes; young adult naive trended weakly, memory not at all.

Germline loops: CDR1 MGHDK, CDR2 SYGVNS. This CDR3 has 14 amino acids. With 2 bases removed from V and 5 bases from J, the gap between germline ends came to 7 bases. In this sample, this clonotype turned up many times. Its antigen is not identified. A universal primer site was added by template switching, and unique molecular identifiers were carried by the cDNA. MiXCR, run by TCRdb on the 5' RACE reads, gives a single entry per CDR3 protein. The table shows some 660,000 distinct CDR3 sequences, with under 9% occurring only once. The same data also contributed to another study, on yellow fever vaccine responses in identical twins.

The clonotype comes from a woman aged 18-29 years in good health. Sequenced: PBMCs. V and J are TRBV25-1 and TRBJ1-6, with D uncertain. CDR3 bases: TGTGCCAGCAGTGAAGCACGGAATAATTCACCCCTCCACTTT. It codes for CASSEARNNSPLHF.